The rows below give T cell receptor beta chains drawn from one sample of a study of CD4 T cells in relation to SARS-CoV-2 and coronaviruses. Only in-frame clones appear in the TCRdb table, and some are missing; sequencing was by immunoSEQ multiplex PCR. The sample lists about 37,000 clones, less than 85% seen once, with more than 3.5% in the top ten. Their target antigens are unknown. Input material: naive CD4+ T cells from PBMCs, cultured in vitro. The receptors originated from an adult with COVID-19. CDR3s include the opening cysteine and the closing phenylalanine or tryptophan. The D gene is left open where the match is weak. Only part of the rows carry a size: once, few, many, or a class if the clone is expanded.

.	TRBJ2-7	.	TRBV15	TGTGCCACCAGCAGAGATTTCGCCGACCCTGTGGGGTCCTACGAGCAGTACTTC	CATSRDFADPVGSYEQYF
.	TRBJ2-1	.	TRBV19	TGTGCCAGTAGTATAAACAGGGGGGGGCTTACCTACAATGAGCAGTTCTTC	CASSINRGGLTYNEQFF
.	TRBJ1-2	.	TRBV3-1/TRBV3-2	TGTGCCAGCAGCCAAACGTACAGGGAGTTAACCCATGGCTACACCTTC	CASSQTYRELTHGYTF
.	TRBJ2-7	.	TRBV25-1	TGTGCCAGCAGTGAATTTAGGAGCTCCTACGAGCAGTACTTC	CASSEFRSSYEQYF
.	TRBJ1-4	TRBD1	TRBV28	TGTGCCAGCACCTACCCTGACAGGGGGCGAGAAAAACTGTTTTTT	CASTYPDRGREKLFF
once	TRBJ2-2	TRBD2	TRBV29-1	TGCAGCGTTGTTTTCGTTAGGGCTAGCGGGACGGGGACCGGGGAGCTGTTTTTT	CSVVFVRASGTGTGELFF
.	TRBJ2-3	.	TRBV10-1	TGCGCCACGCGAGAAGGAGACAGCACAGATACGCAGTATTTT	CATREGDSTDTQYF
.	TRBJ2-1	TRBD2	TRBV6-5	TGTGCCAGCAGTTCCGGACTAGCGGGAGTTAATGAGCAGTTCTTC	CASSSGLAGVNEQFF
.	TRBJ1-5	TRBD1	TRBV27	TGTGCCAGCAGCCCCTTGGACAGGAGCAATCAGCCCCAGCATTTT	CASSPLDRSNQPQHF
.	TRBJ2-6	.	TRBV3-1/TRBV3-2	TGTGCCAGCAGCCATACTTTCTCTGGGGCCAACGTCCTGACTTTC	CASSHTFSGANVLTF
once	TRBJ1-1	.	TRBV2	TGTGCCAGCAGTGAAGCCCCCGGGAACCGAGCTTTCTTT	CASSEAPGNRAFF
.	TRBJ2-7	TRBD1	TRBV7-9	TGTGCCAGCAGAAGACAGGGACAAGGTTACGAGCAGTACTTC	CASRRQGQGYEQYF
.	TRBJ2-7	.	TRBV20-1	TGCAGTGCTAGTACAGGGCATGCCTACGAGCAGTACTTC	CSASTGHAYEQYF
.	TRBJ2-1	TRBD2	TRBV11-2	TGTGCCAGCAGCTTCTTATTTCCGGGAGGTCTGGGCAATGAGCAGTTCTTC	CASSFLFPGGLGNEQFF
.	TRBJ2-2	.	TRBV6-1	TGTGCCAGCAGTGAAGCCCTAACGAACACCGGGGAGCTGTTTTTT	CASSEALTNTGELFF
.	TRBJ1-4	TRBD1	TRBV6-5	TGTGCCAGCCACCCCTCGGGACAGGGAAGGGAAAAACTGTTTTTT	CASHPSGQGREKLFF
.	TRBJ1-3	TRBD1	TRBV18	TGTGCCAGCTCAGCCGAACACGGGACAGGGGGCGGAAACACCATATATTTT	CASSAEHGTGGGNTIYF
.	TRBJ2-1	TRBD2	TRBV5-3	TGTGCCAGAAGCTTGTCTACGGTAACAGGGGGACTAGCGGTGAATGAGCAGTTCTTC	CARSLSTVTGGLAVNEQFF
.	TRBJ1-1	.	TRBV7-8	TGTGCCAGCAGCTTAGCGCTTGACACTGAAGCTTTCTTT	CASSLALDTEAFF
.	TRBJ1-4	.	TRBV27	TGTGCCAGCCGGAGGGCCCATAATGAAAAACTGTTTTTT	CASRRAHNEKLFF
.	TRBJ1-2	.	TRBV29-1	TGCAGCGTTGAACGGGAGGAGAGCTATGGCTACACCTTC	CSVEREESYGYTF
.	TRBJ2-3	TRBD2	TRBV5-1	TGCGCCAGCAGCTGGGGGACTAGCGGGACAAATACGCAGTATTTT	CASSWGTSGTNTQYF
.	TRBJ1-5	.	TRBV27	TGTGCCAGCAGTTTAGGACTTTATAGCAATCAGCCCCAGCATTTT	CASSLGLYSNQPQHF
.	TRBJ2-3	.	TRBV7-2	TGTGCCAGCAGCCCACGCCGGATACATGGCACAGATACGCAGTATTTT	CASSPRRIHGTDTQYF
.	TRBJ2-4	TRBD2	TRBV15	TGTGCCACCAGCAGATCCATCCTAGCGGGAGGCTCCTGGGTCCACCTAGCCAAAAACATTCAGTACTTC	CATSRSILAGGSWVHLAKNIQYF
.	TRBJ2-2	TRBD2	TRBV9	TGTGCCAGCAGCGGAGCCCGGGGGGTTTACACCGGGGAGCTGTTTTTT	CASSGARGVYTGELFF
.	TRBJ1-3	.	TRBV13	TGTGCCAGCAGCTCCCGGGACCGCGACTCTGGAAACACCATATATTTT	CASSSRDRDSGNTIYF
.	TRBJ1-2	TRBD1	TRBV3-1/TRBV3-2	TGTGCCAGCACCCAGGGACAGGGAGAAGGTGGCTACACCTTC	CASTQGQGEGGYTF
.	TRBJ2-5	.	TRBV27	TGTGCCAGCAGTTTAAGGGTGGGTTTGGCCCAGTACTTC	CASSLRVGLAQYF
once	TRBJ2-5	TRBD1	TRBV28	TGTGCCAGCAGTTTTCTTTCCGGACAGGTCCAAGAGACCCAGTACTTC	CASSFLSGQVQETQYF
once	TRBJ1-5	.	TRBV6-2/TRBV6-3	TGTGCCAGCAGTTACTCGGTCCAGCTCAATCAGCCCCAGCATTTT	CASSYSVQLNQPQHF
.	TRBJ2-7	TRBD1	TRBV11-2	TGTGCCAGCAGCTGGACGGACAGGGGGCCTTACGAGCAGTACTTC	CASSWTDRGPYEQYF
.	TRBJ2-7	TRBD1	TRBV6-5	TGTGCCAGCAGTTACTCGCGGGACAGGGCCTACGAGCAGTACTTC	CASSYSRDRAYEQYF
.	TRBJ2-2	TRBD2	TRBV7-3	TGTGCCAGCAGCCGGAGTGCGGGAGGGCCAAGCACCGGGGAGCTGTTTTTT	CASSRSAGGPSTGELFF
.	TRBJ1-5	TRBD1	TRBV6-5	TGTGCCAGCAGTTACTCGGGACAGGCTAATCAGCCCCAGCATTTT	CASSYSGQANQPQHF
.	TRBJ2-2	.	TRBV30	TGTGCCTGGAGGACCCGGAGAGATACCGGGGAGCTGTTTTTT	CAWRTRRDTGELFF
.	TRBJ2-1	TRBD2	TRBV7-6	TGTGCCAGCAGCTTATACCCGACTAGCGGGATTGGGGAGCAGTTCTTC	CASSLYPTSGIGEQFF
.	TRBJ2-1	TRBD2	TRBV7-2	TGTGCCAGCAGCTTAGTTTTCGGTAGCGGGAGGGCCCGCAATGAGCAGTTCTTC	CASSLVFGSGRARNEQFF
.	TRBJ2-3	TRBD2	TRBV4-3	TGCGCCAGCAGCCAAGAGGCGGGACTAGCGGGCACAGATACGCAGTATTTT	CASSQEAGLAGTDTQYF
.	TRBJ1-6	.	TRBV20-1	TGCAGTGCTAGTCTCAGCGGGCCAGCAAATTCACCCCTCCACTTT	CSASLSGPANSPLHF